These 4 T cell receptor beta chains share one sample of origin, sequenced in a study of cytomegalovirus exposure and HLA in healthy donors. The primer mix had 60 Vbeta and 13 Jbeta primers. This table comes from immunoSEQ multiplex PCR, and its TCRdb copy is limited to in-frame clones, with some not included. This sample carries tens of thousands of clones, around 79% of them seen once, and the ten largest clones take 5.5% to 7.5%. The sample was PBMCs. The receptors here all came from a man younger than 35 in good health and CMV-seropositive.

The sample holds a few counts of this clone. The chain uses TRBV6-1 and TRBJ2-2, with D possibly being TRBD2 (6 bases). Germline V gene sequence: CDR1 MNHNS, CDR2 SASEGT. V was trimmed by 3 bases and J by 4 bases, leaving 12 bases between them. This CDR3 comprises 15 residues. The chain's CDR3 is CASSDRGRGTGELFF. CDR3 DNA sequence: TGTGCCAGCAGTGATAGAGGGCGGGGCACCGGGGAGCTGTTTTTT.

The rearrangement joins TRBV6-1 to TRBJ2-7; maybe TRBD2 (6 bases). The V gene lost 1 base and the J gene lost 0 bases, with 13 bases spanning the gap. Germline V gene data show CDR1 as MNHNS and CDR2 as SASEGT. The CDR3 is made up of 16 amino acids. The CDR3 nucleotides are TGTGCCAGCAGTGAAGGTGTGGCGGGAAGCTCCTACGAGCAGTACTTC. Residues: CASSEGVAGSSYEQYF.

The chain links TRBV5-1 to TRBJ2-1; weak D call: TRBD1 (5 bases). The length of the CDR3 is 15 residues. CDR1 SGHRS and CDR2 YFSETQ come from the germline V gene. The V end was cut by 2 bases, the J end by 7 bases, with 16 bases between. The CDR3 DNA is TGCGCCAGCAGCTTATCCCAGTCAGGGTATAATGAGCAGTTCTTC. Its translation is CASSLSQSGYNEQFF. The complete variable domain, with remaining parts taken from reference TRBV5-1 and TRBJ2-1, reads KAGVTQTPRYLIKTRGQQVTLSCSPISGHRSVSWYQQTPGQGLQFLFEYFSETQRNKGNFPGRFSGRQFSNSRSEMNVSTLELGDSALYLCASSLSQSGYNEQFFGPGTRLTVL.

This clone has a handful of counts. The rearrangement links TRBV5-4 to TRBJ2-1, with D maybe TRBD2 (5 bases). Germline CDR1 and CDR2: SGHNT and YYREEE (reference sequence). Trimming removed 2 bases from V and 3 bases from J, with 9 bases in between. The CDR3 totals 14 residues. CDR3 nucleotides: TGTGCCAGCAGCTTCCATACTAGCTACAATGAGCAGTTCTTC. It yields the protein CASSFHTSYNEQFF.